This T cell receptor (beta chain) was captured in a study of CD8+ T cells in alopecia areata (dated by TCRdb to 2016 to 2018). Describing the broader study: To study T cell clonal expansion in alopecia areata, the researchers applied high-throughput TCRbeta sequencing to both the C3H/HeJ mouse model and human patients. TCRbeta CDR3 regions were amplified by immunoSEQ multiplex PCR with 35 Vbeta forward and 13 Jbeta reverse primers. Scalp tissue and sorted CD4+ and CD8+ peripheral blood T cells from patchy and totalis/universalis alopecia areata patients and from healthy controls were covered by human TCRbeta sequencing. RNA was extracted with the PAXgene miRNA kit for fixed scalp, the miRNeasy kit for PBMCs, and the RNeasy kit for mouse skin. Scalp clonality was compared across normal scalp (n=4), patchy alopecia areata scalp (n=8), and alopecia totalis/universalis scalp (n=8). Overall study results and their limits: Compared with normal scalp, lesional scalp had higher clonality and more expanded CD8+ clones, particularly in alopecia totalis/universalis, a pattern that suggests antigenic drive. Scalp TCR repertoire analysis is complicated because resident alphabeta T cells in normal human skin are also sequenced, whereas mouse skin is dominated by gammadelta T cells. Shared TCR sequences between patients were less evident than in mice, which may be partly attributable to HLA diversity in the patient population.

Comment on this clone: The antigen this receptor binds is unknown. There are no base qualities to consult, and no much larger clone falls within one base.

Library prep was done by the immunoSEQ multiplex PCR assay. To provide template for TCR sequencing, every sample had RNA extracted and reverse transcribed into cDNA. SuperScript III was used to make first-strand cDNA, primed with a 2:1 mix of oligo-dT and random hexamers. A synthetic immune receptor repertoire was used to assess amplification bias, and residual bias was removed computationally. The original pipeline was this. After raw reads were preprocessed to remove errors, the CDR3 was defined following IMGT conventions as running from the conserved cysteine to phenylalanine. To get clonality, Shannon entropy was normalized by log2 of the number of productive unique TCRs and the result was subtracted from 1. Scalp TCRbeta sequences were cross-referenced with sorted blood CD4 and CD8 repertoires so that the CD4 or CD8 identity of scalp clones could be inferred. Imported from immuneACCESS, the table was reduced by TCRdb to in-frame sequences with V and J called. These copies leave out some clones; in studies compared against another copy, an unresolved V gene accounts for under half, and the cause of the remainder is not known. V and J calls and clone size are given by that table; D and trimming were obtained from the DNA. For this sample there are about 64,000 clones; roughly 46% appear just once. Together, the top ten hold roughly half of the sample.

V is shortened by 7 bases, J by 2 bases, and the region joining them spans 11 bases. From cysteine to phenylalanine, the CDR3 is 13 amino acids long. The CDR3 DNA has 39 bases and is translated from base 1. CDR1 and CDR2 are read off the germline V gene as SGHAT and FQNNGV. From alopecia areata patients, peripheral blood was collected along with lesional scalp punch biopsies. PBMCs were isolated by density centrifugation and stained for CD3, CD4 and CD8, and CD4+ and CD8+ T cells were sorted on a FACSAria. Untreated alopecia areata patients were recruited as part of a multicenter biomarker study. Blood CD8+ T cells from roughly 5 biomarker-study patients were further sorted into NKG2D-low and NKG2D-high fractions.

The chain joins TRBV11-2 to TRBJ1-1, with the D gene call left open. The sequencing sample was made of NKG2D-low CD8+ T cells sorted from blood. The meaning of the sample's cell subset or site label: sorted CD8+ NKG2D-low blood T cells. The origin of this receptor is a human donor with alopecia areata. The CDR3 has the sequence CASTLYANTEAFF. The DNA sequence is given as TGTGCCAGCACCCTTTACGCAAACACTGAAGCTTTCTTT.